These 30 T cell receptor beta chains originate from one sample sequenced in a study of regulatory T cells in long-lasting Graves disease. Time point in this sample: newly diagnosed GD, antithyroid drugs for less than 3 months. Researchers made the TCR library from RNA that was extracted from PBMCs. HTBI primers from iRepertoire and Arm-PCR of CDR3 regions yielded the TCR beta libraries. TCRdb reanalysed the multiplex PCR reads using MiXCR and keeps one entry per CDR3 protein. The sample lists about 420,000 distinct CDR3 sequences, less than 20% occurring once. This same sample was also part of a study on T cells in Graves' hyperthyroidism and ophthalmopathy.

The material was peripheral blood mononuclear cells (PBMCs), obtained at new diagnosis, from a patient treated with antithyroid drugs. These receptors were taken from a woman under 30 with Graves disease.

The chain is built from TRBV28 and TRBJ2-5, with D perhaps being TRBD1 or TRBD2 (5 bases each). Germline CDR1 and CDR2: MDHEN and SYDVKM. The CDR3 loop spans 13 amino acids. V was pared by 10 bases and J by 1 base, with 13 bases between. CDR3 coding DNA: TGTGCCACACACGGGACGGCCCAAGAGACCCAGTACTTC. Its protein product is CATHGTAQETQYF.

This clonotype was seen at least ten times. The rearrangement joins TRBV7-6 to TRBJ2-1; 10 bases are a match to TRBD2. Losses at the gene ends were 5 bases for V and 2 bases for J; bases not matched to a gene: 6. CDR1 and CDR2 from the germline V gene are SGHVS and FNYEAQ. The CDR3 sequence is 16 residues long. DNA of the CDR3: TGTGCCAGCAGCGTTCGAGCGGGAGGGCCCTACAATGAGCAGTTCTTC. Amino acids: CASSVRAGGPYNEQFF. The full variable domain, with the rest looked up from reference TRBV7-6 and TRBJ2-1, is GAGVSQSPRYKVTKRGQDVALRCDPISGHVSLYWYRQALGQGPEFLTYFNYEAQQDKSGLPNDRFSAERPEGSISTLTIQRTEQRDSAMYRCASSVRAGGPYNEQFFGPGTRLTVL.

The V and J genes are TRBV6-1 and TRBJ2-2, with D hard to call. The V end lost 5 bases, the J end lost 6 bases, and 7 bases lay between the germline ends. Germline assignment: CDR1 MNHNS and CDR2 SASEGT. This CDR3 has 12 residues. The CDR3 DNA is TGTGCCAGCAGTCAGTTCTCCGGGGAGCTGTTTTTT. Protein: CASSQFSGELFF.

V usage is TRBV5-1 and J usage is TRBJ2-5, with TRBD2 matching over 7 bases. The CDR3 is 15 residues long. The J segment lost 5 bases and the V segment lost 0 bases, leaving 7 bases of the junction unmatched. CDR1 and CDR2 (germline): SGHRS, YFSETQ. The CDR3 loop reads CASSLDAGELETQYF. CDR3 in DNA: TGCGCCAGCAGCTTGGATGCGGGAGAGCTGGAGACCCAGTACTTC.

This clonotype was counted only a few times. The chain links TRBV27 to TRBJ2-1, with 9 bases lining up with TRBD2. The CDR3 totals 13 residues. V was clipped by 7 bases and J by 6 bases; unmatched bases: 4. Germline assignment: CDR1 MNHEY and CDR2 SMNVEV (reference sequence). The CDR3 DNA reads as TGTGCCAGCACCCAGCGGGAGGCCAATGAGCAGTTCTTC. Protein product: CASTQREANEQFF.

The rearrangement links TRBV6-5 to TRBJ1-1; D remains ambiguous. The CDR3 is made up of 15 amino acids. V was trimmed by 0 bases and J by 4 bases, leaving 12 bases between them. The V gene's germline CDR1 is MNHEY and CDR2 SVGAGI. CDR3 DNA sequence: TGTGCCAGCAGTTACTCGGCACCGCGGGGCACTGAAGCTTTCTTT. Translation: CASSYSAPRGTEAFF.

This clonotype was seen many times. The chain recombines TRBV6-2 or TRBV6-3 with TRBJ2-1, with D unresolved. The V end lost 2 bases, the J end lost 4 bases, and 6 bases lay between the germline ends. The CDR3 has 13 residues. Germline V gene sequence: CDR1 MNHEY, CDR2 SVGEGT. CDR3 sequence reads: CASSYANYNEQFF. In DNA form, the CDR3 reads TGTGCCAGCAGTTACGCTAATTACAATGAGCAGTTCTTC.

Points on this clonotype: The conserved final phenylalanine or tryptophan is absent from the CDR3, which likely points to a read error. This rearrangement joins TRBV3-1 to TRBJ1-2; the D gene is possibly TRBD1 (5 bases). From germline, CDR1 is LGHDT and CDR2 YNNKEL (reference sequence). This CDR3 has 13 amino acids. V lost 4 bases and J lost 2, with 8 bases in between. Here the CDR3 reads CASSPRGNYGYTL. CDR3 nucleotide sequence: TGTGCCAGCAGCCCCCGGGGGAACTATGGCTACACCCTC.

The CDR3 reads CASSQDAGGGETQYF. The CDR3 nucleotides are TGCGCCAGCAGCCAAGATGCGGGAGGCGGGGAGACCCAGTACTTC. This sequence joins TRBV4-3 and TRBJ2-5, with 8 bases identical to TRBD2. The CDR3 spans 15 residues. Germline trimming cut 0 bases from V and 5 bases from J; bases unmatched to any gene: 5. The germline gives CDR1 LGHNA, CDR2 YSLEER.

This chain links TRBV6-1 with TRBJ1-2; the D is unclear. Per germline, CDR1 MNHNS and CDR2 SASEGT. Trimming cost V 6 bases and J 2 bases, with 7 bases left between them. The length of the CDR3 is 12 residues. CDR3: CASRDINYGYTF. The CDR3 DNA is TGTGCCAGCAGAGACATCAACTATGGCTACACCTTC.

This chain connects TRBV19 to TRBJ2-1, with 9 nucleotides matching TRBD2. From germline, CDR1 is LNHDA and CDR2 SQIVND (reference sequence). This CDR3 spans 15 amino acids. J was trimmed by 6 bases and V by 1 base; bases with no gene match: 4. This chain's CDR3 is CASSIVASGTNEQFF. CDR3 nucleotides: TGTGCCAGTAGTATAGTGGCTAGCGGGACCAATGAGCAGTTCTTC. Drawing the rest from reference TRBV19 and TRBJ2-1, the complete variable domain is DGGITQSPKYLFRKEGQNVTLSCEQNLNHDAMYWYRQDPGQGLRLIYYSQIVNDFQKGDIAEGYSVSREKKESFPLTVTSAQKNPTAFYLCASSIVASGTNEQFFGPGTRLTVL.

In nucleotides, the CDR3 is TGTGCCAGCAGCCACTCGACAGGGGAGGGCGGCTACACCTTC. Amino acid sequence: CASSHSTGEGGYTF. This chain connects TRBV4-2 to TRBJ1-2; 8 positions match TRBD1. Trimming cost V 3 bases and J 8 bases; bases outside gene matches: 8. Germline values: CDR1 LGHNA, CDR2 YNFKEQ. CDR3 length: 14 amino acids.

This clonotype was counted a few times. The gene calls are TRBV20-1 and TRBJ1-1, with D uncertain. Germline assignment: CDR1 DFQATT and CDR2 SNEGSKA (reference sequence). Between the trimmed V and J ends, which lost 0 bases and 0 bases, there was a span of 8 bases. The CDR3 runs 14 residues. Written as DNA, the CDR3 is TGCAGTGCTAGAGATCCCCCGATGAACACTGAAGCTTTCTTT. Protein: CSARDPPMNTEAFF.

This clonotype was seen repeatedly, ten times or more. The chain carries TRBV7-6 and TRBJ2-1, with 8 nucleotides matching TRBD2. CDR1 and CDR2 from the germline V gene are SGHVS and FNYEAQ. The CDR3 has 16 residues. Trimming removed 2 bases from V and 1 base from J; junction bases left unmatched: 4. DNA of the CDR3: TGTGCCAGCAGCTTAAAGGTAGCGGGATCCTACAATGAGCAGTTCTTC. Protein sequence: CASSLKVAGSYNEQFF.

This clonotype was detected ten times or more. The V gene is TRBV6-1, the J gene TRBJ2-7; the match to TRBD1 covers 9 bases. The CDR3 length is 14 residues. V lost 5 bases, J lost 3 bases, and 5 bases stayed unmatched. CDR1 and CDR2 (germline): MNHNS, SASEGT. CDR3 protein: CASSKTGGNYEQYF. As DNA, the CDR3 is TGTGCCAGCAGTAAGACAGGGGGAAACTACGAGCAGTACTTC.

In this sample, this clonotype turned up many times. The V call is TRBV6-2 or TRBV6-3, the J call TRBJ2-1; D perhaps matches TRBD2 (6 bases). This CDR3 is built from 14 residues. Germline-derived CDR1 and CDR2 are MNHEY and SVGEGT. Trimming took 4 bases from V and 3 from J, leaving 10 bases between them. CDR3 amino acids: CASSFREHYNEQFF. CDR3 DNA sequence: TGTGCCAGCAGTTTCCGGGAGCACTACAATGAGCAGTTCTTC.

This clonotype was observed at least ten times. CDR3 protein: CASRWTGYNEQFF. CDR3 sequence (DNA): TGTGCCAGCAGGTGGACAGGTTACAATGAGCAGTTCTTC. The gene calls are TRBV2 and TRBJ2-1, with TRBD1 identical over 7 bases. Germline CDR1 and CDR2: SNHLY and FYNNEI. Trimming took 6 bases from V and 4 from J; bases not matched to a gene: 3. The CDR3 is 13 amino acids.

This clonotype showed up many times. The chain is built from TRBV12-3 or TRBV12-4 and TRBJ1-6; unclear D gene. The ends were cut back, 5 bases at V and 5 bases at J, with 10 bases in the middle. The CDR3 is made up of 14 amino acids. CDR3 bases: TGTGCCAGCAGTCCCCCGACGGATAATTCACCCCTCCACTTT. Translating it yields CASSPPTDNSPLHF.

This clonotype was recorded many times. The chain joins TRBV13 to TRBJ2-3, with no clear D. The CDR3 is made up of 15 amino acids. The germline V gene encodes CDR1 PRHDT and CDR2 FYEKMQ (reference sequence). The V and J ends lost 5 bases and 4 bases respectively, with 16 bases between them. The CDR3 loop reads CASSPRSNPSDTQYF. CDR3 nucleotide sequence: TGTGCCAGCAGCCCGAGATCCAACCCCTCAGATACGCAGTATTTT.

This clonotype was picked up many times. The chain carries TRBV5-1 and TRBJ2-3; D not resolved. Trimming took 2 bases from V and 0 from J, leaving 13 bases between them. Looked up from germline, CDR1 is SGHRS and CDR2 is YFSETQ. CDR3 length: 16 amino acids. The CDR3 here is CASSFGFTASTDTQYF. The DNA for the CDR3 is TGCGCCAGCAGCTTCGGGTTTACAGCTAGCACAGATACGCAGTATTTT.

This clonotype showed up many times. The rearrangement links TRBV30 to TRBJ1-3; D remains ambiguous. Between the trimmed V and J ends, which lost 2 bases and 2 bases, there was a span of 4 bases. From germline, CDR1 is GTSNPN and CDR2 SVGIG (reference sequence). This CDR3 is built from 12 residues. CDR3 region: CAWSPAGNTIYF. The CDR3 nucleotides read TGTGCCTGGAGTCCAGCTGGAAACACCATATATTTT.

This clonotype was seen only a few times. The chain employs TRBV20-1 and TRBJ1-6, with D possibly TRBD1 on 6 matching bases. This CDR3 has 15 residues. The germline V gene has CDR1 DFQATT and CDR2 SNEGSKA (reference sequence). The V gene lost 2 bases and the J gene lost 1 base, with 9 bases spanning the gap. The CDR3 loop reads CSARRTGSYNSPLHF. The DNA of the CDR3 is TGCAGTGCTAGACGTACAGGGTCCTATAATTCACCCCTCCACTTT.

This clonotype appeared many times. V gene TRBV30 combines with J gene TRBJ2-7, with 8 bases fitting TRBD1. Per germline, CDR1 GTSNPN and CDR2 SVGIG (reference sequence). The J segment lost 5 bases and the V segment lost 3 bases, leaving 6 bases of the junction unmatched. There are 13 residues in the CDR3. The CDR3 is CAWSWAGGDEQYF. The CDR3 DNA sequence: TGTGCCTGGAGCTGGGCAGGGGGCGACGAGCAGTACTTC.

Ten or more counts support this clonotype. The rearrangement links TRBV10-3 to TRBJ1-1; 7 nucleotides match TRBD1. The CDR3 loop spans 14 amino acids. Germline assignment: CDR1 ENHRY and CDR2 SYGVKD. Unmatched junction bases numbered 11, after V lost 7 bases and J lost 6 bases. This chain's CDR3 is CAIKQQGNLAEAFF. CDR3 DNA: TGTGCCATCAAACAACAGGGGAATTTGGCTGAAGCTTTCTTT.

Turning to this clonotype: A clone one base away is much larger, so this may be a read error. V usage is TRBV12-3 or TRBV12-4 and J usage is TRBJ2-4; 13 positions agree with TRBD2. Trimming at V came to 1 base and at J to 13 bases, leaving 25 bases not matched to a gene. The CDR3 loop spans 21 amino acids. The CDR3 spells CASSLVPLLAGGLVRYNEQYF. The CDR3 nucleotides are TGTGCCAGCAGTTTAGTCCCTTTACTAGCGGGAGGGCTTGTGCGCTACAATGAGCAGTACTTC.

With respect to this clonotype: A much larger clone is a single base away; this may be a read error. This chain joins TRBV7-6 and TRBJ2-3; maybe TRBD2 (6 bases). This CDR3 comprises 17 residues. The germline V gene has CDR1 SGHVS and CDR2 FNYEAQ. The CDR3 spells CASSLAVRKTSTDTRYF. The DNA of the CDR3 is TGTGCCAGCAGCTTAGCGGTCAGGAAAACTAGCACAGATACGCGGTATTTT.

This clonotype has just a few counts. The chain carries TRBV19 and TRBJ2-7; 9 positions match TRBD1. The length of the CDR3 is 14 residues. The germline V gene has CDR1 LNHDA and CDR2 SQIVND (reference sequence). V gave up 5 bases and J gave up 5 bases; unmatched junction bases: 7. The CDR3 nucleotides read TGTGCCAGTAGTCTGTGGACAGGGGCCAACGAGCAGTACTTC. Protein product: CASSLWTGANEQYF.

The sample holds many counts of this clonotype. This chain joins TRBV6-1 and TRBJ1-5; 9 bases are a match to TRBD1. Trimming removed 6 bases from V and 8 bases from J; junction bases left unmatched: 8. CDR1 MNHNS and CDR2 SASEGT come from the germline V gene. The CDR3 runs 14 residues. This CDR3 is CASSPTGGLEPQHF. DNA of the CDR3: TGTGCCAGCAGCCCCACAGGGGGCCTAGAGCCCCAGCATTTT.

This clonotype was found a few times. V is TRBV10-2 and J is TRBJ1-2; weak D call: TRBD1 (6 bases). V lost 7 bases, J lost 4 bases, and 13 bases lay in between. The CDR3 loop spans 13 amino acids. Germline assignment: CDR1 WSHSY and CDR2 SAAADI. CDR3 sequence: CASTRGWLYGYTF. DNA for the CDR3: TGCGCCAGCACCAGGGGATGGCTCTATGGCTACACCTTC.

Many counts were recorded for this clonotype. The chain carries TRBV7-2 and TRBJ2-7; TRBD1 aligns across 7 bases. CDR1 and CDR2 from the germline V gene are SGHTA and FQGNSA. V was pared by 1 base and J by 4 bases, with 4 bases of the junction left unmatched. This CDR3 is built from 14 residues. The CDR3 DNA reads TGTGCCAGCAGCTTAGTGAAGGGGGCTTACGAGCAGTACTTC. It specifies CASSLVKGAYEQYF. The complete variable domain, with remaining parts taken from reference TRBV7-2 and TRBJ2-7, reads GAGVSQSPSNKVTEKGKDVELRCDPISGHTALYWYRQSLGQGLEFLIYFQGNSAPDKSGLPSDRFSAERTGGSVSTLTIQRTQQEDSAVYLCASSLVKGAYEQYFGPGTRLTVT.